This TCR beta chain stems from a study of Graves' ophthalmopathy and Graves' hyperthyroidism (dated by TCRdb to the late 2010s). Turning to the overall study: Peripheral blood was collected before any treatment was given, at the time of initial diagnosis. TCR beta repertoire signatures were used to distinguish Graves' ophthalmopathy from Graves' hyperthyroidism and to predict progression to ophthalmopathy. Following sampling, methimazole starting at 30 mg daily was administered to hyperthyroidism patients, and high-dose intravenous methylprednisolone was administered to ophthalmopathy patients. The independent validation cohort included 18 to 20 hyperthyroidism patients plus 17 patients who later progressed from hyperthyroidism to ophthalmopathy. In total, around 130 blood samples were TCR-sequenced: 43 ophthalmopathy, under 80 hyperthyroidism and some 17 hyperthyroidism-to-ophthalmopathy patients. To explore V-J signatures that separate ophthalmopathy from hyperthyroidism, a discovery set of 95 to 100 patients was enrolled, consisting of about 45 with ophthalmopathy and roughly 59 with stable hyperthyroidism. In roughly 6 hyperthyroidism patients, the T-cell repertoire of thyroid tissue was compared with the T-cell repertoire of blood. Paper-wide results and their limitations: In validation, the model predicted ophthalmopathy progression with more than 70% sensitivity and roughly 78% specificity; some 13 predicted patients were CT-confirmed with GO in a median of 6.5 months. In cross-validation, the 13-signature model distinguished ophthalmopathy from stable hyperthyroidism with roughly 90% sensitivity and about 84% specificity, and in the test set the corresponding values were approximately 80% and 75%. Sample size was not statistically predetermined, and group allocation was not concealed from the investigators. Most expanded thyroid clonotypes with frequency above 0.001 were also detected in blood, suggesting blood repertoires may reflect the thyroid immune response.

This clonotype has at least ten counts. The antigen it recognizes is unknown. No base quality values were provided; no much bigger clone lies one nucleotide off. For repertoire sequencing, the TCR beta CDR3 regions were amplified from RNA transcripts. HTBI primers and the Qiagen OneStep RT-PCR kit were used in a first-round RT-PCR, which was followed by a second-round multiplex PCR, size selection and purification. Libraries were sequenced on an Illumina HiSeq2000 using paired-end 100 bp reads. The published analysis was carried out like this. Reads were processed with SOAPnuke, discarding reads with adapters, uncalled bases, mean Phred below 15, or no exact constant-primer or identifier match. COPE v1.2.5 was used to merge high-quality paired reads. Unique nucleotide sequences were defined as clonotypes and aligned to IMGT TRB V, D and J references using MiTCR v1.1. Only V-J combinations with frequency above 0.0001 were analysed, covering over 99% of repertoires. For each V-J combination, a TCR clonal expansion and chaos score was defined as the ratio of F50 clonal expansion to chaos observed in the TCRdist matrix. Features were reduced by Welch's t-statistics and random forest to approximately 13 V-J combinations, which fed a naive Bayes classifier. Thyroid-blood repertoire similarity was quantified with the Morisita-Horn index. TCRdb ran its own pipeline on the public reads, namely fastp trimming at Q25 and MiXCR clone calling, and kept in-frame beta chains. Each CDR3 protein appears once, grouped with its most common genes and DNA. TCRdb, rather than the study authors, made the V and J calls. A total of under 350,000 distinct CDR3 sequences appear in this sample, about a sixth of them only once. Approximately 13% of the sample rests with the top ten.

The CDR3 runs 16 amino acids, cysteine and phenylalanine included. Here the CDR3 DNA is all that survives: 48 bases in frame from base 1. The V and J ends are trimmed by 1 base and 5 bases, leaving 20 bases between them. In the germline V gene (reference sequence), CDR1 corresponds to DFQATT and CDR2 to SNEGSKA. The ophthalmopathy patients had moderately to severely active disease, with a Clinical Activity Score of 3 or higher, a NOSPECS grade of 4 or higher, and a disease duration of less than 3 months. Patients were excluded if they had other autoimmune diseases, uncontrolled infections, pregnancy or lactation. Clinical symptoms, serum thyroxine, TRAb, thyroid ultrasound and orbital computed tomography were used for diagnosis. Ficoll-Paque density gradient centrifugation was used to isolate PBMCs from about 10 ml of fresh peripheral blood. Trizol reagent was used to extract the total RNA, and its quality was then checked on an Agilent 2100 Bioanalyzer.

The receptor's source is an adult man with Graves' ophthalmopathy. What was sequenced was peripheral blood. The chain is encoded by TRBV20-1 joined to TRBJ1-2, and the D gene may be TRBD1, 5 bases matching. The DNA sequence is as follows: TGCAGTGCTAGAGTGGCTGGGGACGTCGTCCTATATGGCTACACCTTC. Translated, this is CSARVAGDVVLYGYTF.